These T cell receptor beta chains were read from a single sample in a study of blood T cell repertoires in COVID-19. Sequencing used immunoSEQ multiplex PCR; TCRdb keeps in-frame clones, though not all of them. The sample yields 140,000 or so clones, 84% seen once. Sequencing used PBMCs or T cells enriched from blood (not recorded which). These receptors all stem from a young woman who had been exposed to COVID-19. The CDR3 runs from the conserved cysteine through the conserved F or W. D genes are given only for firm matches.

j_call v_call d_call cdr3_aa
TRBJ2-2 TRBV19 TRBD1 CASSKRQGGTGELFF
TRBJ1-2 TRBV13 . CASSSGGTPLGGYTF
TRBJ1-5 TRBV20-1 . CSASPGNEEQPQHF
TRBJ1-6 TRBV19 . CASSITFDRPASPLHF
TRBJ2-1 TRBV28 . CASYNSGGHNEQFF
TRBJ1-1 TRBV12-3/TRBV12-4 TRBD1 CASTGQMNTEAFF
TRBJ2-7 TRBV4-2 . CASSPKIGAYEQYF
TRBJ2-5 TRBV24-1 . CATSQTSSPETQYF
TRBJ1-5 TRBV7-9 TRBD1 CASSRARDSYSNQPQHF
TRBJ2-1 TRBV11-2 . CASSLVSPSSEQFF
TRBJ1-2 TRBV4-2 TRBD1 CASRGTEINYGYTF
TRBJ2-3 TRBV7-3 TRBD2 CASSLMRSSGYGGDTQYF
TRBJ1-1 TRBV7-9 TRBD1 CASSPDRGRDTEAFF
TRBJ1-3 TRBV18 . CASSPQGHAGNTIYF
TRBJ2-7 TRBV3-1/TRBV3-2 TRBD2 CASSRLAGAYEQYF
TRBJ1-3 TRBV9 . CASSLEGVPGNTIYF
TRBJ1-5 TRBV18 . CASSPVVVGNQPQHF
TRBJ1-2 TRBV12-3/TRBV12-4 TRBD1 CASRRDSNYGYTF
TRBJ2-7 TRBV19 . CASSTTRVHEQYF
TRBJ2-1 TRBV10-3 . CAIRATGNNEQFF
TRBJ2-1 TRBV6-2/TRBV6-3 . CASSYSTVSSYNEQFF
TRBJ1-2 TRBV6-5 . CASSYGQFLTGYTF
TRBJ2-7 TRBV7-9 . CASSLDRTSYEQYF
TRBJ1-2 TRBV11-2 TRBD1 CASSLISGTANYGYTF
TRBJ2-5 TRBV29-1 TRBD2 CSGGLAGGPGETQYF
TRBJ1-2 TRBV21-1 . CASTKTGIDYGYTF
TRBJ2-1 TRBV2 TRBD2 CASSPRTSGSLEQFF
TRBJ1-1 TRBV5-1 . CASSESTMNTEAFF
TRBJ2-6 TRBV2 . CASRGFGANVLTF
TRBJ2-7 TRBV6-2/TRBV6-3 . CASSPRTPYEQYF
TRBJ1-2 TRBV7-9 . CASSLGGPYGYTF
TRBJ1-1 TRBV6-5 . CASSYSGREAFF
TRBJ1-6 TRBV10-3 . CATQGVSDSPLHF
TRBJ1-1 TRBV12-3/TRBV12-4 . CASSILHTEAFF
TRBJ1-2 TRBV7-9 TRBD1 CASSLGTGAVYGYTF
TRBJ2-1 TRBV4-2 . CASSQALAVYNEQFF
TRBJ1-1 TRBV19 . CASKTTGIGNTEAFF
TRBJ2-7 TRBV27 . CASSLNPSSYEQYF
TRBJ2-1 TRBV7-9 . CASSSVASYTRGPYNEQFF
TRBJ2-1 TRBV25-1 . CASSARGTLEIEQFF
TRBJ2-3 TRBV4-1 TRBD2 CASSQELAGGVSDTQYF
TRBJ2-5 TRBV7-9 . CASSLDAGGTQYF
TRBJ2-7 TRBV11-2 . CASSLDLGATYEQYF
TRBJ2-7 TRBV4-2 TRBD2 CASSLGEGLRGEQYF
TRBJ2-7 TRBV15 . CATSRVGGFRVFDEQYF
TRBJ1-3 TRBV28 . CASSPGQGNTIYF
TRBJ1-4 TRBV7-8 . CASSLRWENGEKLFF
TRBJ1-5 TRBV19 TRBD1 CASKTGVQPQHF
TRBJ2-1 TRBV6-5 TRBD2 CASRLSGSSYNEQFF
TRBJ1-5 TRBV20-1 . CSASSIFDSNQPQHF
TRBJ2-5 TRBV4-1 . CASSQDPGGQETQYF
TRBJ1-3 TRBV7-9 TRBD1 CASSRTGGTGNTIYF
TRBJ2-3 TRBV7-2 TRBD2 CASSLGGWREGPDTQYF
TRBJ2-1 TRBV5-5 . CASSVGQPLGNEQFF
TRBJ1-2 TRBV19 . CASSAPGKNYGYTF
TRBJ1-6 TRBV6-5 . CASLSRGINSPLHF
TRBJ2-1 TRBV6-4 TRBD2 CASSDGTSANNEQFF
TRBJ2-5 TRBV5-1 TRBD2 CASSPGTSGNSILETQYF
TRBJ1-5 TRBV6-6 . CASRPGGSNQPQHF